Below, 10 T cell receptor beta chains from the same sample are listed, as sequenced in a study of identical twins (dated by TCRdb to about 2016). Receptor amplification or capture employed 5' RACE. TCRdb lists the instrument as Illumina HiSeq 2000. TCRdb reran the public reads through fastp at Q25 and MiXCR, keeping productive beta chains. Every distinct CDR3 protein forms one entry, paired with its most common genes and DNA. The sample table records about 570,000 distinct CDR3 sequences; around a tenth of these occur just once. The biggest ten clones account for 3% of the sample. The data also belong to a second study, concerning yellow fever vaccine responses in identical twins.

Sample: PBMCs. These receptors all come from a young woman in good health.

The chain employs TRBV2 and TRBJ2-1; TRBD2 is a possible D gene (6 bases). There are 13 residues in the CDR3. CDR1 and CDR2 from the germline V gene are SNHLY and FYNNEI. V gave up 7 bases and J gave up 8 bases, with 15 bases separating them. The CDR3, as DNA: TGTGCCAGCACCCCGGGACTTTGGTATGAGCAGTTCTTC. Translated, it gives CASTPGLWYEQFF.

This clonotype has only a few counts. The gene calls are TRBV12-3 or TRBV12-4 and TRBJ2-3; weak D call: TRBD2 (5 bases). V was pared by 5 bases and J by 9 bases, with 21 bases between. The CDR3 is 15 residues long. CDR3 loop: CASSRKLEFSLTQYF. The CDR3 DNA follows: TGTGCCAGCAGTCGGAAACTAGAGTTTTCGTTGACGCAGTATTTT.

V usage is TRBV9 and J usage is TRBJ2-1; 7 bases fit TRBD2. The CDR3 runs 17 residues. The germline CDR1 and CDR2 sequences are SGDLS and YYNGEE. Unmatched junction bases numbered 10, after V lost 3 bases and J lost 1 base. The CDR3 DNA reads TGTGCCAGCAGCGCCCCCCTAGCGGCCTCTTCCTACAATGAGCAGTTCTTC. As protein: CASSAPLAASSYNEQFF.

This clonotype was counted only a few times. V and J are TRBV5-1 and TRBJ2-3; D is unclear. Between the trimmed V and J ends, which lost 4 bases and 7 bases, there was a span of 7 bases. Germline V gene sequence: CDR1 SGHRS, CDR2 YFSETQ. The CDR3 runs 11 residues. The CDR3: CASSPPHTQYF. CDR3 DNA sequence: TGCGCCAGCAGCCCCCCCCATACGCAGTATTTT.

The gene calls are TRBV7-9 and TRBJ2-2; D unclear. The CDR3 consists of 12 residues. In germline, CDR1 is SEHNR, CDR2 FQNEAQ (reference sequence). V was pared by 1 base and J by 11 bases, with 8 bases between. The CDR3 DNA reads as TGTGCCAGCAGCTTAGTATACGACGAGCTGTTTTTT. Translation gives CASSLVYDELFF. Combining the CDR3 with reference TRBV7-9 and TRBJ2-2 gives the whole variable domain DTGVSQNPRHKITKRGQNVTFRCDPISEHNRLYWYRQTLGQGPEFLTYFQNEAQLEKSRLLSDRFSAERPKGSFSTLEIQRTEQGDSAMYLCASSLVYDELFFGEGSRLTVL.

This clonotype turned up a few times. As DNA, the CDR3 is TGCAGTGCTAGGCGAACTAGCGGGGGGGTTTATGAGCAGTTCTTC. It encodes CSARRTSGGVYEQFF. This rearrangement joins TRBV20-1 to TRBJ2-1; 13 bases agree with TRBD2. Losses at the gene ends were 3 bases for V and 8 bases for J; bases not matched to a gene: 7. This CDR3 comprises 15 residues. The germline V gene encodes CDR1 DFQATT and CDR2 SNEGSKA (reference sequence).

This clonotype was counted at least ten times. The V gene is TRBV11-2, the J gene TRBJ2-4; D is unresolved. With 1 base removed from V and 0 bases from J, the gap between germline ends came to 7 bases. Germline V gene data show CDR1 as SGHAT and CDR2 as FQNNGV. The CDR3 loop spans 15 amino acids. As DNA, the CDR3 is TGTGCCAGCAGCTTAGCCAGGCTAGCCAAAAACATTCAGTACTTC. Translated, it gives CASSLARLAKNIQYF.

This clonotype was counted at least ten times. The chain is built from TRBV6-5 and TRBJ2-3; no reliable D call. CDR3 length: 11 residues. V was shortened by 2 bases and J by 5 bases, with 2 bases between the two germline ends. From germline, CDR1 is MNHEY and CDR2 SVGAGI. This CDR3 reads CASSYKDTQYF. The CDR3 nucleotides are TGTGCCAGCAGTTACAAAGATACGCAGTATTTT.

The chain has TRBV6-4 and TRBJ2-1; perhaps TRBD2 as D (6 bases). Germline V CDR1 and CDR2: MRHNA, SNTAGT. CDR3 length: 18 amino acids. Trimming cost V 0 bases and J 2 bases, with 17 bases left between them. The CDR3 coding sequence is TGTGCCAGCAGTGACTCGGTGGGGGGAGCGCGAGCCTACAATGAGCAGTTCTTC. Protein sequence: CASSDSVGGARAYNEQFF.

Comment on this clonotype: This may be a read error: a much more frequent sequence differs by one nucleotide. The chain joins TRBV20-1 to TRBJ2-7; the D gene is possibly TRBD1 (6 bases). Per the germline V gene, CDR1 is DFQATT and CDR2 is SNEGSKA (reference sequence). There are 13 residues in the CDR3. Trimming removed 7 bases from V and 2 bases from J, with 15 bases in between. CDR3 sequence (DNA): TGCAGTGAGAGACAGGCCGGAACCTACGAGCAGTACTTC. Translation: CSERQAGTYEQYF.